The next 32 T cell receptor beta chains were all read from a single sample in a study of cytomegalovirus exposure and HLA in healthy donors. The PCR used 60 Vbeta and 13 Jbeta primers. Sequencing used immunoSEQ multiplex PCR; TCRdb keeps in-frame clones, though not all of them. The sample includes 100,000 or so clones, 79% of them seen just once. Sequenced material: PBMCs. Receptor source: a female donor in good health and CMV-seropositive.

The chain joins TRBV4-2 to TRBJ2-1; 8 bases are a match to TRBD1. From germline, CDR1 is LGHNA and CDR2 YNFKEQ. The J segment lost 6 bases and the V segment lost 1 base, leaving 8 bases of the junction unmatched. CDR3 length: 16 residues. CDR3 sequence reads: CASSQVPGQGGNEQFF. The CDR3 DNA sequence: TGTGCCAGCAGCCAAGTTCCAGGACAGGGTGGCAATGAGCAGTTCTTC.

The genes are TRBV11-2 and TRBJ1-1; D possibly corresponds to TRBD1 (5 bases). The CDR3 is 15 residues long. Between the trimmed V and J ends, which lost 4 bases and 2 bases, there was a span of 14 bases. Germline CDR1 is SGHAT and CDR2 is FQNNGV. CDR3 residues: CASSSPLGANTEAFF. The CDR3 nucleotides are TGTGCCAGCAGCTCCCCTTTAGGGGCTAACACTGAAGCTTTCTTT.

The chain uses TRBV30 and TRBJ2-1; 10 bases map to TRBD2. CDR3 size: 17 residues. Germline V gene lookup returns CDR1 GTSNPN and CDR2 SVGIG (reference sequence). Unmatched junction bases numbered 11, after V lost 2 bases and J lost 4 bases. CDR3 sequence reads: CAWSLIPGTSAYNEQFF. In DNA form, the CDR3 reads TGTGCCTGGAGTCTAATTCCCGGGACTAGCGCTTACAATGAGCAGTTCTTC.

V and J are TRBV9 and TRBJ1-1; 10 bases are a match to TRBD1. The germline V gene has CDR1 SGDLS and CDR2 YYNGEE. The CDR3 loop spans 16 amino acids. The V segment lost 0 bases and the J segment 1 base; nucleotides outside the gene matches: 3. Written as DNA, the CDR3 is TGTGCCAGCAGCGTAGAGGGACAGGGGAAGAACACTGAAGCTTTCTTT. Protein sequence: CASSVEGQGKNTEAFF.

The chain employs TRBV21-1 and TRBJ1-5; TRBD1, as called in the table, went unchecked against the DNA. TRBV21-1 has pseudogene status. The CDR3 contains 15 residues. For the CDR3, the DNA is TGTGCCAGCAGCAGAGCGGGACACCTCAATCAGCCCCAGCATTTT. Translated, it gives CASSRAGHLNQPQHF.

The chain has TRBV30 and TRBJ2-7; no firm D call. Germline V lookup: CDR1 GTSNPN, CDR2 SVGIG (reference sequence). The CDR3 covers 11 residues. Trimming took 0 bases from V and 7 from J, leaving 7 bases between them. The DNA of the CDR3 is TGTGCCTGGAGTGTACTGGAGGAGCAGTACTTC. Amino acid sequence: CAWSVLEEQYF.

V is TRBV4-1 and J is TRBJ1-4; 9 bases map to TRBD1. The CDR3 has 20 residues. Germline CDR1 reads MGHRA; CDR2 reads YSYEKL. V lost 4 bases and J lost 0; bases outside the gene matches: 15. DNA of the CDR3: TGCGCCAGCAGCCGTATCACAGGGGGCTTAGGGGTTGCAACTAATGAAAAACTGTTTTTT. This codes for CASSRITGGLGVATNEKLFF.

V is TRBV5-1 and J is TRBJ1-1; the D is unclear. The CDR3 runs to 14 residues. The V end lost 3 bases, the J end lost 0 bases, and 9 bases lay between the germline ends. Germline CDR1 SGHRS, CDR2 YFSETQ. The CDR3 loop is CASSSDTLNTEAFF. CDR3 DNA: TGCGCCAGCAGCTCAGACACCCTGAACACTGAAGCTTTCTTT.

The sample holds one count of this clone. The chain uses TRBV11-1 and TRBJ2-7, with 10 bases that match TRBD1. The CDR3 extends over 13 amino acids. V trimming: 5 bases; J trimming: 6 bases; junction bases outside the gene matches: 4. Germline CDR1 is SGHAT and CDR2 is FQDESV (reference sequence). The CDR3 region is CASSIRTGGEQYF. CDR3 coding DNA: TGTGCCAGCAGCATCCGGACAGGGGGCGAGCAGTACTTC.

The V gene is TRBV25-1, the J gene TRBJ2-5; the match to TRBD2 covers 15 bases. Losses at the gene ends were 8 bases for V and 4 bases for J; bases not matched to a gene: 14. Looked up from germline, CDR1 is MGHDK and CDR2 is SYGVNS. The CDR3 contains 18 residues. Here the CDR3 DNA reads TGTGCCAGCGCGGAGAGGACTAGCGGGGGGGCAGCGGGAGAGACCCAGTACTTC. Residues: CASAERTSGGAAGETQYF.

V is TRBV7-8 and J is TRBJ1-5, with D maybe TRBD1 (5 bases). This CDR3 contains 16 residues. Germline V lookup: CDR1 SGHVS, CDR2 FQNEAQ. Trimming took 3 bases from V and 3 from J, leaving 15 bases between them. In DNA form, the CDR3 reads TGTGCCAGCAGCTTGCTTAGCAGGGCCGCCAATCAGCCCCAGCATTTT. As protein: CASSLLSRAANQPQHF.

The chain combines TRBV21-1 with TRBJ1-5. TRBV21-1 is flagged as a pseudogene. This CDR3 is built from 15 residues. The CDR3 sequence is CASSKERGEDQPQHF. The CDR3 region has the DNA TGTGCCAGCAGCAAAGAGAGAGGGGAGGATCAGCCCCAGCATTTT.

This clone was seen only a few times. A read error may produce the germline difference seen at one junction end. Other DNA sequences in the sample encode the same CDR3. This chain uses TRBV5-1 with TRBJ2-6; the match to TRBD1 covers 7 bases. Germline lookup yields CDR1 SGHRS and CDR2 YFSETQ. The CDR3 is made up of 15 amino acids. CDR3 DNA: TGCGCCAGCAGCTTAGGGGGCACTGGGGCCAACGGCCTGACTTTC. Residues: CASSLGGTGANGLTF.

This clone came up once. V usage is TRBV6-6 and J usage is TRBJ2-1; D gene unclear. The CDR3 runs 14 residues. Between the trimmed V and J ends, which lost 5 bases and 4 bases, there was a span of 12 bases. Germline lookup yields CDR1 MNHNY and CDR2 SVGAGI (reference sequence). CDR3 DNA: TGTGCCAGCAGTACCCGGCTAGGATACAATGAGCAGTTCTTC. It codes for CASSTRLGYNEQFF.

V is TRBV19 and J is TRBJ2-1; TRBD2 matches 9 bases. Germline CDR1 LNHDA, CDR2 SQIVND (reference sequence). This CDR3 is built from 15 residues. Trimming took 4 bases from V and 2 from J; bases not matched to a gene: 3. As DNA, the CDR3 is TGTGCCAGTAGTAGGAGCGGGAGGCCCTACAATGAGCAGTTCTTC. Its translation is CASSRSGRPYNEQFF.

There are a few counts of this clone. This chain connects TRBV7-8 to TRBJ2-7; 7 positions agree with TRBD1. The CDR3 spans 15 residues. V was pared by 1 base and J by 3 bases, with 6 bases of the junction left unmatched. The germline CDR1 and CDR2 sequences are SGHVS and FQNEAQ. The CDR3 DNA is TGTGCCAGCAGCTTAGAATATGACAGGGTCTACGAGCAGTACTTC. Amino acids: CASSLEYDRVYEQYF. Variable domain in full (rest from reference TRBV7-8 and TRBJ2-7): GAGVSQSPRYKVAKRGQDVALRCDPISGHVSLFWYQQALGQGPEFLTYFQNEAQLDKSGLPSDRFFAERPEGSVSTLKIQRTQQEDSAVYLCASSLEYDRVYEQYFGPGTRLTVT.

The CDR3 region has the DNA TGTGCCAGCAGCGATCGGCGACTAGCCAAAAACATTCAGTACTTC. Translated: CASSDRRLAKNIQYF. The chain uses TRBV5-5 and TRBJ2-4; no firm D call. Trimming removed 4 bases from V and 0 bases from J, with 11 bases in between. Germline values: CDR1 SGHKS, CDR2 YYEKEE (reference sequence). The CDR3 spans 15 residues.

Details on this clone: Germline and junction disagree at one end, which may indicate a read error. CDR3 DNA: TGTGCCAGCAGTTCTCAACCCGAACTCCCCTTC. As protein: CASSSQPELPF. The rearrangement uses TRBV6-5 and TRBJ1-2; no clear D. CDR1 is MNHEY and CDR2 is SVGAGI in the germline V gene. This CDR3 region has 11 residues.

The chain is built from TRBV29-1 and TRBJ2-3; perhaps TRBD2 as D (6 bases). The CDR3 covers 11 residues. Germline CDR1 SQVTM, CDR2 ANQGSEA. The V gene lost 7 bases and the J gene lost 10 bases, with 15 bases spanning the gap. CDR3 loop: CSAPLGGPQYF. Here the CDR3 DNA reads TGCAGCGCCCCCCTGGGAGGCCCGCAGTATTTT.

J is TRBJ2-6 and V is TRBV5-8, with a weak D call TRBD2 (6 bases). Trimming removed 0 bases at V and 2 bases at J, with 12 bases between. Germline V gene sequence: CDR1 SGHTS, CDR2 YDEGEE. The CDR3 extends over 17 amino acids. The CDR3 sequence is CASSLGGTLAGANVLTF. As DNA, the CDR3 is TGTGCCAGCAGCTTGGGGGGGACTCTCGCTGGGGCCAACGTCCTGACTTTC.

The chain is built from TRBV27 and TRBJ1-4, with TRBD1 matching 12 bases. Germline loops: CDR1 MNHEY, CDR2 SMNVEV (reference sequence). Trimming at V came to 8 bases and at J to 8 bases, leaving 9 bases not matched to a gene. This CDR3 has 15 amino acids. This CDR3 reads CASGLRDRGREKLFF. For the CDR3, the DNA is TGTGCCAGCGGCCTCCGGGACAGGGGGCGAGAAAAACTGTTTTTT.

This clone was seen more than once but under ten times. The chain recombines TRBV4-2 with TRBJ2-6, with a possible D match to TRBD2 (6 bases). Germline loops: CDR1 LGHNA, CDR2 YNFKEQ. The CDR3 is 18 residues long. The V end lost 1 base, the J end lost 1 base, and 14 bases lay between the germline ends. This chain's CDR3 is CASSQARSSVSGANVLTF. CDR3 nucleotides: TGTGCCAGCAGCCAAGCAAGGTCTAGCGTTTCTGGGGCCAACGTCCTGACTTTC.

This clone was found once. V usage is TRBV7-6 and J usage is TRBJ2-1; the match to TRBD2 covers 7 bases. Germline CDR1 and CDR2: SGHVS and FNYEAQ. V gave up 0 bases and J gave up 7 bases; unmatched junction bases: 12. CDR3 length equals 17 residues. The CDR3 sequence is CASSLAVSGISGNEQFF. CDR3 sequence (DNA): TGTGCCAGCAGCTTAGCTGTAAGCGGGATCTCGGGGAATGAGCAGTTCTTC.

This chain joins TRBV15 and TRBJ2-7; 7 positions agree with TRBD2. Trimming cost V 1 base and J 0 bases; bases outside gene matches: 6. CDR1 and CDR2 (germline): LNHNV, YYDKDF (reference sequence). CDR3 length: 16 residues. For the CDR3, the DNA is TGTGCCACCAGCAGAGGGCTAGCGGAGAGCTCCTACGAGCAGTACTTC. The encoded protein is CATSRGLAESSYEQYF.

This chain connects TRBV10-3 to TRBJ1-5; 9 positions match TRBD1. After removal of 3 bases from V and 6 bases from J, the junction contained 6 bases not matched to a gene. The CDR3 spans 15 residues. Germline values: CDR1 ENHRY, CDR2 SYGVKD. The CDR3 bases are TGTGCCATCAGTGAAGGGACAGGGACCGGTCAGCCCCAGCATTTT. This translates into CAISEGTGTGQPQHF.

V and J are TRBV18 and TRBJ2-7; 9 bases are a match to TRBD1. The CDR3 extends over 14 amino acids. V shed 4 bases, J shed 2 bases, and the junction held 3 bases outside the gene matches. Germline V CDR1 and CDR2: KGHSH, LQKENI. In DNA, the CDR3 is TGTGCCAGCTCACTGGACAGGGGCCCCTACGAGCAGTACTTC. Protein product: CASSLDRGPYEQYF. Looking up the rest from reference TRBV18 and TRBJ2-7 gives the full variable domain: NAGVMQNPRHLVRRRGQEARLRCSPMKGHSHVYWYRQLPEEGLKFMVYLQKENIIDESGMPKERFSAEFPKEGPSILRIQQVVRGDSAAYFCASSLDRGPYEQYFGPGTRLTVT.

This chain joins TRBV14 and TRBJ2-7, with 7 bases lining up with TRBD2. Losses at the gene ends were 1 base for V and 1 base for J; bases not matched to a gene: 13. The CDR3 spans 18 residues. Germline V lookup: CDR1 SGHDN, CDR2 FVKESK. The chain's CDR3 is CASSQGRLGGSRSYEQYF. CDR3 DNA sequence: TGTGCCAGCAGCCAAGGGAGGTTAGGCGGGAGTAGGTCCTACGAGCAGTACTTC.

The chain joins TRBV19 to TRBJ2-5; D is perhaps TRBD2 (6 bases). This CDR3 spans 12 amino acids. Germline CDR1 and CDR2: LNHDA and SQIVND (reference sequence). Trimming pared 7 bases from V and 4 bases from J, leaving 10 bases between. Written as DNA, the CDR3 is TGTGCCAGTAATTACGGGGGAGAGACCCAGTACTTC. Translation gives CASNYGGETQYF.

The chain is built from TRBV15 and TRBJ1-4; D is unresolved. CDR1 and CDR2 from the germline V gene are LNHNV and YYDKDF (reference sequence). The V and J ends lost 5 bases and 5 bases respectively, with 6 bases between them. This CDR3 is built from 12 residues. The CDR3 region is CATSGANEKLFF. CDR3 coding DNA: TGTGCCACCAGCGGAGCAAATGAAAAACTGTTTTTT.

The rearrangement joins TRBV7-2 to TRBJ2-3; TRBD2 might be the D (6 bases). The CDR3 has 14 amino acids. Germline values: CDR1 SGHTA, CDR2 FQGNSA. V was clipped by 0 bases and J by 4 bases, with 8 bases between them. CDR3 in amino acids: CASSLAGLPDTQYF. Here the CDR3 DNA reads TGTGCCAGCAGCTTAGCGGGACTGCCAGATACGCAGTATTTT.

This chain joins TRBV29-1 and TRBJ1-1, with TRBD1 matching over 10 bases. The germline V gene has CDR1 SQVTM and CDR2 ANQGSEA. This CDR3 spans 16 amino acids. The J segment lost 5 bases and the V segment lost 5 bases, leaving 14 bases of the junction unmatched. The CDR3 nucleotides are TGCAGCGTTAAATCCGGGACAGGGGAACTTGGGACTGAAGCTTTCTTT. Residues: CSVKSGTGELGTEAFF.

This sequence joins TRBV4-3 and TRBJ1-6; D unresolved. The V end was cut by 1 base, the J end by 10 bases, with 17 bases between. This CDR3 region has 16 residues. Per the germline V gene, CDR1 is LGHNA and CDR2 is YSLEER. The CDR3 loop reads CASSQGRDRESSPLHF. In DNA form, the CDR3 reads TGCGCCAGCAGCCAAGGCCGGGATAGGGAGTCCTCACCCCTCCACTTT.